Listed below are T cell receptor beta chains from one sample, sequenced in a study of blood T cell repertoires in COVID-19. TCRdb's table, derived via immunoSEQ multiplex PCR, lists solely in-frame clones and lacks some. The data show some 46,000 clones, approximately 85% seen once. Material: peripheral blood. These receptors were collected from a man in his sixties with acute or convalescent COVID-19. Each CDR3 is given with its conserved first and last residue. Each record gives: D gene, clone size, V gene, J gene, CDR3 protein, CDR3 DNA. D genes are given only for firm matches. Rows may omit the clone size; those that give it use once, few, many or a size class.

D: TRBD1; size: few; V: TRBV11-2; J: TRBJ2-7; CDR3: CASSLQGDHSYEQYF; DNA: TGTGCCAGCAGCCTGCAGGGGGATCACTCCTACGAGCAGTACTTC
D: .; size: .; V: TRBV7-8; J: TRBJ2-5; CDR3: CASSLVRRETQYF; DNA: TGTGCCAGCAGCTTAGTGAGGCGGGAGACCCAGTACTTC
D: TRBD2; size: once; V: TRBV2; J: TRBJ2-5; CDR3: CASSGDLAGGAETQYF; DNA: TGTGCCAGCAGCGGGGACCTGGCGGGAGGGGCAGAGACCCAGTACTTC
D: TRBD1; size: once; V: TRBV28; J: TRBJ1-6; CDR3: CASSAHRGQNSPLHF; DNA: TGTGCCAGCAGTGCTCACAGGGGGCAGAATTCACCCCTCCACTTT
D: TRBD1; size: .; V: TRBV23-1; J: TRBJ2-4; CDR3: CASSQPGGVAKNIQYF; DNA: TGCGCCAGCAGTCAGCCAGGGGGCGTAGCCAAAAACATTCAGTACTTC
D: TRBD2; size: .; V: TRBV2; J: TRBJ2-5; CDR3: CASSRGLGQETQYF; DNA: TGTGCCAGCAGTCGGGGACTAGGACAAGAGACCCAGTACTTC
D: .; size: .; V: TRBV24-1; J: TRBJ2-2; CDR3: CATSQPLVLNTGELFF; DNA: TGTGCCACCAGTCAGCCGCTAGTCCTGAACACCGGGGAGCTGTTTTTT
D: .; size: .; V: TRBV6-5; J: TRBJ1-1; CDR3: CASSYSGRGNTEAFF; DNA: TGTGCCAGCAGTTACTCTGGAAGAGGGAACACTGAAGCTTTCTTT
D: .; size: .; V: TRBV4-1; J: TRBJ2-1; CDR3: CASSAILGNEQFF; DNA: TGCGCCAGCAGCGCTATACTAGGGAATGAGCAGTTCTTC
D: .; size: .; V: TRBV28; J: TRBJ1-3; CDR3: CASSPGGEANTIYF; DNA: TGTGCCAGCAGTCCCGGGGGTGAGGCGAACACCATATATTTT
D: .; size: .; V: TRBV5-8; J: TRBJ1-4; CDR3: CASSFLGTLREKLFF; DNA: TGTGCCAGCAGCTTTTTGGGGACACTTCGTGAAAAACTGTTTTTT
D: .; size: .; V: TRBV11-2; J: TRBJ1-3; CDR3: CASSLGQGGGNTIYF; DNA: TGTGCCAGCAGCTTAGGCCAGGGTGGTGGAAACACCATATATTTT
D: .; size: .; V: TRBV19; J: TRBJ1-2; CDR3: CASSITGQNNYGYTF; DNA: TGTGCCAGTAGTATAACAGGACAGAATAACTATGGCTACACCTTC
D: TRBD1; size: .; V: TRBV27; J: TRBJ2-7; CDR3: CASSSPGQPSYEQYF; DNA: TGTGCCAGCAGTTCACCGGGACAGCCCTCCTACGAGCAGTACTTC
D: TRBD1; size: .; V: TRBV29-1; J: TRBJ1-6; CDR3: CSVRDRGSPYNSPLHF; DNA: TGCAGCGTCCGGGACAGGGGATCCCCCTATAATTCACCCCTCCACTTT